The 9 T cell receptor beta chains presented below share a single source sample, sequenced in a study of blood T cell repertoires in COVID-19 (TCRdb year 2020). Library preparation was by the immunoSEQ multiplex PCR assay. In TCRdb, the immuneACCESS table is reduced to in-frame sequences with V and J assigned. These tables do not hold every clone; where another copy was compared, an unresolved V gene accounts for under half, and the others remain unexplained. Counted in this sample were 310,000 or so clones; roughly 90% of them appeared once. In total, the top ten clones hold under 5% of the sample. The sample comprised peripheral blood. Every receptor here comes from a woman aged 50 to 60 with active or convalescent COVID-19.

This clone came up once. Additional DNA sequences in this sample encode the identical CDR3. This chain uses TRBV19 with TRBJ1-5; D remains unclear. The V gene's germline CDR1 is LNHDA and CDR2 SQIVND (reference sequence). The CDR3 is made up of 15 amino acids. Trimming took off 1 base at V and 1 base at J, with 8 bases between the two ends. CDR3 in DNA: TGTGCCAGTAGTATAGGAGCGGGGAGCAATCAGCCCCAGCATTTT. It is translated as CASSIGAGSNQPQHF.

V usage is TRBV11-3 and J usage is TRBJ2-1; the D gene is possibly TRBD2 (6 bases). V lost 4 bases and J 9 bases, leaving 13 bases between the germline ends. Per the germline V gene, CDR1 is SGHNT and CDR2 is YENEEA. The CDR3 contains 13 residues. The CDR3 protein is CASSSGLATEQFF. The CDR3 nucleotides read TGTGCCAGCAGCTCGGGTCTAGCGACTGAGCAGTTCTTC.

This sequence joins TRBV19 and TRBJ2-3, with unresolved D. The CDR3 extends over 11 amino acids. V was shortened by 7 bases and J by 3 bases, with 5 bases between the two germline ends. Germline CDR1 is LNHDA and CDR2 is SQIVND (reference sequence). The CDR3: CASTETDTQYF. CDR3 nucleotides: TGTGCCAGTACGGAGACAGATACGCAGTATTTT.

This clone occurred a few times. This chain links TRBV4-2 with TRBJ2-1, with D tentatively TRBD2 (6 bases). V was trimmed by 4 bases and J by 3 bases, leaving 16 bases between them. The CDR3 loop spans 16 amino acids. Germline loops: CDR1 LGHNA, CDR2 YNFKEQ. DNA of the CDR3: TGTGCCAGCAGCCCGGAGCTGGCGGGAAGCTACAATGAGCAGTTCTTC. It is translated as CASSPELAGSYNEQFF.

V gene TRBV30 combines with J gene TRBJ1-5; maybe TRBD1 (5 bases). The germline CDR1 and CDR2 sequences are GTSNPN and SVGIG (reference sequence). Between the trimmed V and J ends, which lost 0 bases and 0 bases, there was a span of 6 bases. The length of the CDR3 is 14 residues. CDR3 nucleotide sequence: TGTGCCTGGAGTGTGACAGCTAGCAATCAGCCCCAGCATTTT. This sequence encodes CAWSVTASNQPQHF.

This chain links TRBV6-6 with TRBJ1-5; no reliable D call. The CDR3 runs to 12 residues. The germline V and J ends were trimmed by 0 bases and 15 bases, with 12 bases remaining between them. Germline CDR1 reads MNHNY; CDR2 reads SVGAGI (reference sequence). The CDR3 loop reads CASSYSGQEGHF. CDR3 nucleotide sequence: TGTGCCAGCAGTTACTCTGGCCAGGAGGGGCATTTT.

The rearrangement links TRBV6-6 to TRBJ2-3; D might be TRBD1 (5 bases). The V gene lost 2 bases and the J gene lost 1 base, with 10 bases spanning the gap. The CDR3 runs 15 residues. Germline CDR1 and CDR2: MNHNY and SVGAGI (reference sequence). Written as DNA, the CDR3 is TGTGCCAGCAGTTACGATACAGGTCGCACAGATACGCAGTATTTT. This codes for CASSYDTGRTDTQYF.

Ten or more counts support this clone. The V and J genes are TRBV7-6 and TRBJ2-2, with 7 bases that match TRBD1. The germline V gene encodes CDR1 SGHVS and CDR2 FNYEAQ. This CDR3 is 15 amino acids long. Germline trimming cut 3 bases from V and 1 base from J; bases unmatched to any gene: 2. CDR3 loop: CASSFGQENTGELFF. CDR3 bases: TGTGCCAGCAGCTTCGGACAGGAGAACACCGGGGAGCTGTTTTTT.

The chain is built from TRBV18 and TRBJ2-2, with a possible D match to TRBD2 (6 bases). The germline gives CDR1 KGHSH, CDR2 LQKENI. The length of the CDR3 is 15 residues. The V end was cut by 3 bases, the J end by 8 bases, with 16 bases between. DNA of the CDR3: TGTGCCAGCTCACCCCGGGACTTATTATTAGGGGAGCTGTTTTTT. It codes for CASSPRDLLLGELFF.